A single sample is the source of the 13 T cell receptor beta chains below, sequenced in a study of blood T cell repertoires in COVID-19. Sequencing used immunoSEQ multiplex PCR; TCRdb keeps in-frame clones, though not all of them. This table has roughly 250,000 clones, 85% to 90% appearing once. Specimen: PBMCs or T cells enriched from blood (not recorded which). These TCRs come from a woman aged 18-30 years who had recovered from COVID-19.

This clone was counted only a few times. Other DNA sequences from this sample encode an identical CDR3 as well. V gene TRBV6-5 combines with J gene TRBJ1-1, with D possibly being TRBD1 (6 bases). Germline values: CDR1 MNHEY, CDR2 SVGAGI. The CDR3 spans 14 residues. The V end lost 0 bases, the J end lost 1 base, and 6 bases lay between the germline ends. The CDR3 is CASSYSGGNTEAFF. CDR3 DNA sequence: TGTGCCAGCAGTTACTCAGGGGGGAACACTGAAGCTTTCTTT.

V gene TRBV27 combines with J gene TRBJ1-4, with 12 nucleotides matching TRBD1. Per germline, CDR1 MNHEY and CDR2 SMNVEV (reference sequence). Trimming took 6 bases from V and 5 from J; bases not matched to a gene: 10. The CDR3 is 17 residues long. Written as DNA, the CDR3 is TGTGCCAGCAGACCTTCCGGGACAGGGGGCGCAAATGAAAAACTGTTTTTT. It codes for CASRPSGTGGANEKLFF.

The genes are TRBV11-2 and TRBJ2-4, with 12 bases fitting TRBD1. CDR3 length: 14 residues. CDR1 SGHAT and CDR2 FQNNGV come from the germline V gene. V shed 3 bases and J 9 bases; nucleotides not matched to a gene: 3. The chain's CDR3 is CASSLGQGAVIQYF. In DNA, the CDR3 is TGTGCCAGCAGCTTGGGACAGGGGGCTGTCATTCAGTACTTC.

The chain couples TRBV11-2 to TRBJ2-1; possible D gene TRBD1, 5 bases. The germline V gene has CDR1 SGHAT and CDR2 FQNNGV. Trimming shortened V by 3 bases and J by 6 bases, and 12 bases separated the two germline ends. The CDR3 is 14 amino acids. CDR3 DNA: TGTGCCAGCAGCTTTTCGACAGAGTTCAATGAGCAGTTCTTC. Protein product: CASSFSTEFNEQFF.

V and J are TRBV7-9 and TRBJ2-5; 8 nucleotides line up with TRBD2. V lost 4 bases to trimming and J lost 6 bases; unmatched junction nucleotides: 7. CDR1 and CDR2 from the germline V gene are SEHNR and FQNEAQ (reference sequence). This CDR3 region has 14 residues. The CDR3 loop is CASSSLRGGKTQYF. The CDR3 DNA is TGTGCCAGCAGCTCCCTTCGGGGGGGGAAGACCCAGTACTTC. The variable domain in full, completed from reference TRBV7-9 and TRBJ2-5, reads DTGVSQNPRHKITKRGQNVTFRCDPISEHNRLYWYRQTLGQGPEFLTYFQNEAQLEKSRLLSDRFSAERPKGSFSTLEIQRTEQGDSAMYLCASSSLRGGKTQYFGPGTRLLVL.

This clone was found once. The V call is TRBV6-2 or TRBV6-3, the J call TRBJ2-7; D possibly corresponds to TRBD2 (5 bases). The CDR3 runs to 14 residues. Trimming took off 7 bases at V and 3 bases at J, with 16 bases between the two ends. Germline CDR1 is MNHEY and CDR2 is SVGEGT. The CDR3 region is CASNPGRGIYEQYF. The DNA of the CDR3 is TGTGCCAGCAACCCGGGGAGAGGGATCTACGAGCAGTACTTC.

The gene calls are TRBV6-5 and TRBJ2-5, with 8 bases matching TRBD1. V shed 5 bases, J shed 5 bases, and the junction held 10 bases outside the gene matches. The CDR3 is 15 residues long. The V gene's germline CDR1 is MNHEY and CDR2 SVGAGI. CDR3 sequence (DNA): TGTGCCAGCAGTCGCCCCCAGGGGGCTGGGGAGACCCAGTACTTC. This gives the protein CASSRPQGAGETQYF.

The CDR3 nucleotides read TGTGCCAGCAGCGCTGGACAAGTCTTCTATGGCTACACCTTC. Its translation: CASSAGQVFYGYTF. The chain recombines TRBV7-2 with TRBJ1-2; possibly TRBD1 for D (5 bases). Between the trimmed V and J ends, which lost 5 bases and 4 bases, there was a span of 14 bases. This CDR3 comprises 14 residues. The germline V gene encodes CDR1 SGHTA and CDR2 FQGNSA.

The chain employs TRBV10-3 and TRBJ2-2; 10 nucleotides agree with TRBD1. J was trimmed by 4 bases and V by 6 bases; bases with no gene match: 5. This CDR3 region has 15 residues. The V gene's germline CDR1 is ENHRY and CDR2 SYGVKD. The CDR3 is CAIRTGGISTGELFF. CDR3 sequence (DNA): TGTGCCATCAGGACAGGGGGCATCAGCACCGGGGAGCTGTTTTTT.

The chain's CDR3 is CASSPMGGHYGYTF. The CDR3 DNA is TGTGCCAGCAGCCCGATGGGGGGGCACTATGGCTACACCTTC. This rearrangement joins TRBV14 to TRBJ1-2, with D perhaps TRBD1 (6 bases). Germline V gene lookup returns CDR1 SGHDN and CDR2 FVKESK. The CDR3 contains 14 residues. Deletions cut 4 bases from V and 3 bases from J, with 12 bases between.

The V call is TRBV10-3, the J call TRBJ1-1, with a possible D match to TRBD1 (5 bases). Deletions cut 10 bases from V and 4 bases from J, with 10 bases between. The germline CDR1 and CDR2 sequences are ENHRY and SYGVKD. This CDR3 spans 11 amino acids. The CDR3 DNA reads TGTGCCACCCACGGGGGCACTGAAGCTTTCTTT. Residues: CATHGGTEAFF.

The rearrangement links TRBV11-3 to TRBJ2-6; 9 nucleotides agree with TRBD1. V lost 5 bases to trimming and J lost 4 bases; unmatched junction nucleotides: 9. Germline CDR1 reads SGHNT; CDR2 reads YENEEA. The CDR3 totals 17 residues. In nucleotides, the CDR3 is TGTGCCAGCAGCCTCGTCCACAGGGGGCAAGGGGCCAACGTCCTGACTTTC. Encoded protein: CASSLVHRGQGANVLTF. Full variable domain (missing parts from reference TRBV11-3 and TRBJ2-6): EAGVVQSPRYKIIEKKQPVAFWCNPISGHNTLYWYLQNLGQGPELLIRYENEEAVDDSQLPKDRFSAERLKGVDSTLKIQPAELGDSAVYLCASSLVHRGQGANVLTFGAGSRLTVL.

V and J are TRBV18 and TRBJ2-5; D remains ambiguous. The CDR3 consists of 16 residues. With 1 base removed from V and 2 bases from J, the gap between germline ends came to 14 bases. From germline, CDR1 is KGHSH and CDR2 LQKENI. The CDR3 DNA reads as TGTGCCAGCTCACCACGTTTACAGTTCGCGCAAGAGACCCAGTACTTC. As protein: CASSPRLQFAQETQYF. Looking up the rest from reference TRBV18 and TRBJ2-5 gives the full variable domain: NAGVMQNPRHLVRRRGQEARLRCSPMKGHSHVYWYRQLPEEGLKFMVYLQKENIIDESGMPKERFSAEFPKEGPSILRIQQVVRGDSAAYFCASSPRLQFAQETQYFGPGTRLLVL.